The 26 T cell receptor beta chains below were found in one sample sequenced in a study of monozygotic twins with inflammatory bowel disease. From the 5' RACE reads, TCRdb lists one entry per CDR3 protein and no DNA. This table holds fewer than 200,000 distinct CDR3 sequences. Sequenced: blood. The receptors stem from a human donor with ulcerative colitis or Crohn's disease, or a healthy co-twin of an affected twin (not recorded which).

The chain links TRBV5-5 to TRBJ1-1; checking the TCRdb D call of TRBD1 is not possible without DNA. There are 14 residues in the CDR3. CDR1 is SGHKS, CDR2 YYEKEE, per germline (reference sequence). CDR3 in amino acids: CASSRQGIDTEAFF.

The chain has TRBV18 and TRBJ1-5. The CDR3 consists of 13 residues. Germline-derived CDR1 and CDR2 are KGHSH and LQKENI. CDR3 amino acids: CASSPLEDQPQHF.

V and J are TRBV29-1 and TRBJ1-1. The germline V gene has CDR1 SQVTM and CDR2 ANQGSEA. The CDR3 consists of 14 residues. CDR3 sequence reads: CSVKGEHLNTEAFF.

The rearrangement uses TRBV7-3 and TRBJ2-3; TCRdb's D call of TRBD1 is untestable without DNA. Germline CDR1 is SGHTA and CDR2 is FQGTGA. The CDR3 has 14 residues. Here the CDR3 reads CASSPPGRTDTQYF.

This rearrangement joins TRBV5-1 to TRBJ2-7; there is no DNA to check the TCRdb D call of TRBD2. The germline V gene encodes CDR1 SGHRS and CDR2 YFSETQ. The CDR3 has 15 amino acids. CDR3 loop: CASSPVAGISYEQYF.

The chain carries TRBV20-1 and TRBJ1-4. Germline CDR1 DFQATT, CDR2 SNEGSKA (reference sequence). The CDR3 is 14 amino acids. CDR3 region: CSARGGETAEKLFF.

V gene TRBV19 combines with J gene TRBJ2-3; TCRdb's D call of TRBD1 is untestable without DNA. Germline values: CDR1 LNHDA, CDR2 SQIVND (reference sequence). There are 14 residues in the CDR3. CDR3 region: CASSMISPPDTQYF.

The rearrangement links TRBV12-3 or TRBV12-4 to TRBJ1-1; TCRdb gives TRBD1 as the D gene, but with no DNA this cannot be confirmed. CDR3 length: 16 residues. The CDR3 region is CASRPGTASGNTEAFF.

The rearrangement joins TRBV9 to TRBJ1-1; TCRdb's assignment of TRBD1 cannot be checked, as there is no DNA. CDR3 length: 16 amino acids. Germline V gives CDR1 SGDLS, CDR2 YYNGEE. This CDR3 reads CASSIDQGMMNTEAFF.

V usage is TRBV5-1 and J usage is TRBJ2-6; checking the TCRdb D call of TRBD2 is not possible without DNA. From germline, CDR1 is SGHRS and CDR2 YFSETQ. The CDR3 is 17 residues long. CDR3 sequence: CASSLAGEGSGANVLTF.

The gene calls are TRBV2 and TRBJ2-7. From germline, CDR1 is SNHLY and CDR2 FYNNEI. The CDR3 covers 12 residues. CDR3 sequence: CASSTSYYEQYF. The full variable domain, in which reference TRBV2 and TRBJ2-7 provide the parts outside the CDR3, is EPEVTQTPSHQVTQMGQEVILRCVPISNHLYFYWYRQILGQKVEFLVSFYNNEISEKSEIFDDQFSVERPDGSNFTLKIRSTKLEDSAMYFCASSTSYYEQYFGPGTRLTVT.

V gene TRBV20-1 combines with J gene TRBJ1-5. The CDR3 runs 15 residues. Germline assignment: CDR1 DFQATT and CDR2 SNEGSKA (reference sequence). The CDR3 reads CSARAMAGEGQPQHF.

The chain has TRBV12-3 or TRBV12-4 and TRBJ2-5; the D call of TRBD2 rests on TCRdb alone, since no DNA is present to check it. CDR3 length: 15 residues. CDR3 residues: CASSLEGSLQETQYF.

This chain links TRBV11-3 with TRBJ2-7. CDR1 SGHNT and CDR2 YENEEA come from the germline V gene. CDR3 length equals 14 residues. The CDR3 region is CASSLSSGLYEQYF.

The gene calls are TRBV12-3 or TRBV12-4 and TRBJ1-2; TCRdb proposes TRBD1, but this gene call is untestable without DNA. The CDR3 has 13 amino acids. CDR3 region: CASRITGSMGYTF.

The rearrangement uses TRBV5-1 and TRBJ1-1. The CDR3 covers 12 residues. Germline CDR1 SGHRS, CDR2 YFSETQ. CDR3 in amino acids: CASSLPAEKAFF.

The rearrangement joins TRBV25-1 to TRBJ2-7; TCRdb selects TRBD1, and the lack of DNA leaves this call unchecked. CDR1 and CDR2 from the germline V gene are MGHDK and SYGVNS. The CDR3 loop spans 15 amino acids. The CDR3 region is CASRTFGTGVYEQYF.

The chain carries TRBV7-2 and TRBJ2-3; TCRdb indicates TRBD2, and absent DNA this call remains unverified. The CDR3 consists of 15 residues. Germline-derived CDR1 and CDR2 are SGHTA and FQGNSA. CDR3 region: CASSFEGSGGDTQYF. Using reference TRBV7-2 and TRBJ2-3 for the parts outside the CDR3, the full variable domain is GAGVSQSPSNKVTEKGKDVELRCDPISGHTALYWYRQSLGQGLEFLIYFQGNSAPDKSGLPSDRFSAERTGGSVSTLTIQRTQQEDSAVYLCASSFEGSGGDTQYFGPGTRLTVL.

The chain couples TRBV7-2 to TRBJ1-2. Germline V gene sequence: CDR1 SGHTA, CDR2 FQGNSA. This CDR3 comprises 13 residues. CDR3 loop: CASNWGVNYGYTF. Based on the CDR3 plus reference TRBV7-2 and TRBJ1-2, the full variable domain is GAGVSQSPSNKVTEKGKDVELRCDPISGHTALYWYRQSLGQGLEFLIYFQGNSAPDKSGLPSDRFSAERTGGSVSTLTIQRTQQEDSAVYLCASNWGVNYGYTFGSGTRLTVV.

V gene TRBV7-9 combines with J gene TRBJ1-1; TCRdb gives TRBD1 as the D gene, but with no DNA this cannot be confirmed. In germline, CDR1 is SEHNR, CDR2 FQNEAQ (reference sequence). The CDR3 consists of 14 residues. The CDR3 region is CASRSQGADTEAFF.

The V and J genes are TRBV12-3 or TRBV12-4 and TRBJ2-5. The CDR3 totals 14 residues. The CDR3 reads CASSLRYRKETQYF.

CDR3: CASSLAGGPGNEQFF. The chain carries TRBV4-1 and TRBJ2-1; TCRdb's D call of TRBD2 is untestable without DNA. Germline V lookup: CDR1 MGHRA, CDR2 YSYEKL. This CDR3 comprises 15 residues.

The chain is built from TRBV5-6 and TRBJ2-1. This CDR3 is built from 13 residues. Germline V gives CDR1 SGHDT, CDR2 YYEEEE. The CDR3 spells CASSFSLAAEQFF.

This chain connects TRBV24-1 to TRBJ2-3; as DNA is missing, the TRBD2 call by TCRdb cannot be tested. The CDR3 runs 16 residues. Germline assignment: CDR1 KGHDR and CDR2 SFDVKD. CDR3 sequence reads: CATSDLRAGGRDTQYF.

The rearrangement uses TRBV28 and TRBJ1-2. CDR1 and CDR2 from the germline V gene are MDHEN and SYDVKM. This CDR3 contains 16 residues. CDR3 sequence reads: CASSSELGLLNYGYTF.

V and J are TRBV5-4 and TRBJ2-1; as DNA is missing, the TRBD2 call by TCRdb cannot be tested. The CDR3 spans 16 residues. CDR1 SGHNT and CDR2 YYREEE come from the germline V gene (reference sequence). CDR3 loop: CASSLGGSRSYNEQFF.